One sample yielded the 2 T cell receptor beta chains listed below, sequenced in a study of PD-1 blockade in classical Hodgkin lymphoma. Every patient relapsed after autologous stem cell transplantation, and brentuximab vedotin exposure varied. The assay was immunoSEQ multiplex PCR, and TCRdb's table has in-frame clones only and misses some. The sample holds 40,000 to 45,000 clones; 71% are singletons and the top ten take 2.5% to 3.5%. Specimen: peripheral blood mononuclear cells (PBMCs), collected at baseline. These receptors were collected from a human donor with classical Hodgkin lymphoma.

The chain employs TRBV4-3 and TRBJ2-7, with 12 nucleotides matching TRBD1. Trimming at V came to 0 bases and at J to 6 bases, leaving 6 bases not matched to a gene. This CDR3 has 16 amino acids. CDR1 is LGHNA and CDR2 is YSLEER in the germline V gene. CDR3 bases: TGCGCCAGCAGCCAAGATTTGGGACAGGGGGCAGCCGAGCAGTACTTC. Its protein is CASSQDLGQGAAEQYF.

This sequence joins TRBV5-1 and TRBJ1-2; D is ambiguous. Trimming removed 0 bases from V and 0 bases from J, with 9 bases in between. CDR1 SGHRS and CDR2 YFSETQ come from the germline V gene. The CDR3 is made up of 15 amino acids. The CDR3 DNA follows: TGCGCCAGCAGCTTGGCCGACACCTCTAACTATGGCTACACCTTC. Translating it yields CASSLADTSNYGYTF.